This T cell receptor (beta chain) was retrieved from a study of CD8 T cells in Susac syndrome. A quantity of about 0.5 to 1 ug RNA underwent reverse transcription using random hexamers. TCRdb independently ran MiXCR on the immunoSEQ multiplex PCR reads; one entry per CDR3 protein. The table includes approximately 130,000 distinct CDR3 sequences, about 93% detected once. The CDR3 sequence is 16 residues long. Germline CDR1 and CDR2: SGHRS and YFSETQ. The trim removed 1 base at V and 3 bases at J, leaving 5 bases unmatched. The chain employs TRBV5-1 and TRBJ2-3; TRBD1 agrees at 10 bases. The sample comprised CD4+ T cells from PBMCs. The source of this sequence is a human donor in good health. CDR3 DNA sequence: TGCGCCAGCAGCTTGCCCGCGGACAGGGGGACAGATACGCAGTATTTT. Translated: CASSLPADRGTDTQYF.